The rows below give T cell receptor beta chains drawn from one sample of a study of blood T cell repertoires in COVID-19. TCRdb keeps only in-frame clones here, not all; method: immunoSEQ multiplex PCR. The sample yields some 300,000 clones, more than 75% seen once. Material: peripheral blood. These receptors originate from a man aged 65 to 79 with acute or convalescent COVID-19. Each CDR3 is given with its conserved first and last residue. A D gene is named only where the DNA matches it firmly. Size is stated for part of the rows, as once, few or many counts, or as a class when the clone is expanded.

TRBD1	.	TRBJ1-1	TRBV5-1	CASREAGGGEAFF	TGCGCCAGCAGGGAGGCAGGGGGAGGTGAAGCTTTCTTT
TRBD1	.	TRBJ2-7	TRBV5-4	CASSLKGQNYEQYF	TGTGCCAGCAGCTTAAAGGGACAGAACTACGAGCAGTACTTC
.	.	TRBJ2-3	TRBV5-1	CASSWGRADTQYF	TGCGCCAGCAGCTGGGGGCGGGCAGATACGCAGTATTTT
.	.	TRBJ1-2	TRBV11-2	CASSLRFGTRSIFSGYTF	TGTGCCAGCAGCCTCCGCTTTGGGACAAGGAGTATATTTTCTGGCTACACCTTC
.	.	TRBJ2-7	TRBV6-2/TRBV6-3	CASSYPDRGPWTSGNYEQYF	TGTGCCAGCAGTTACCCTGACAGGGGGCCCTGGACTAGCGGAAACTACGAGCAGTACTTC
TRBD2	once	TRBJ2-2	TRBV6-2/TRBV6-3	CASSSVTWGLASRGTGELFF	TGTGCCAGCAGTTCCGTGACCTGGGGACTAGCGAGTCGGGGCACCGGGGAGCTGTTTTTT
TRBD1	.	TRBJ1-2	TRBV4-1	CASSQDGTGGNYGYTF	TGCGCCAGCAGCCAAGATGGGACAGGGGGAAACTATGGCTACACCTTC
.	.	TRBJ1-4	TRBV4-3	CASSQDPGVGEKLFF	TGCGCCAGCAGCCAAGATCCGGGGGTAGGAGAAAAACTGTTTTTT
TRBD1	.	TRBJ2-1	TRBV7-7	CASSLTQGARNEQFF	TGTGCCAGCAGCTTAACACAGGGGGCCCGGAATGAGCAGTTCTTC
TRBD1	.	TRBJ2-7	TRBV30	CAWGQGSSYEQYF	TGTGCCTGGGGACAGGGGAGCTCCTACGAGCAGTACTTC
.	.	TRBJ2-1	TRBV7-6	CASSLAPQGGVANEQFF	TGTGCCAGCAGCTTAGCCCCACAGGGGGGGGTTGCGAATGAGCAGTTCTTC
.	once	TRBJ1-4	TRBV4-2	CASSRQETNEKLFF	TGTGCCAGCAGCCGGCAGGAAACAAATGAAAAACTGTTTTTT
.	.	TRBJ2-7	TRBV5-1	CASSLAGSYEQYF	TGCGCCAGCAGCTTGGCAGGGTCCTACGAGCAGTACTTC
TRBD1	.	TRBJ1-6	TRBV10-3	CAISPGQGHNSPLHF	TGTGCCATCAGCCCCGGACAGGGCCATAATTCACCCCTCCACTTT
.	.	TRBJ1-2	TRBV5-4	CASSLDPFGCTF	TGTGCCAGCAGCTTGGATCCTTTTGGCTGCACCTTC
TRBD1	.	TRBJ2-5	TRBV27	CASATGVVETQYF	TGTGCCAGCGCTACAGGGGTTGTCGAGACCCAGTACTTC
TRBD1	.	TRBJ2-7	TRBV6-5	CASSSPGQGFYEQYF	TGTGCCAGCAGTTCTCCGGGACAGGGGTTTTACGAGCAGTACTTC
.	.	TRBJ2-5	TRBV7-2	CASSRYNQETQYF	TGTGCCAGCAGCAGATACAACCAAGAGACCCAGTACTTC
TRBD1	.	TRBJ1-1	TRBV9	CASSHQDRGTEAFF	TGTGCCAGCAGCCATCAGGACAGGGGGACTGAAGCTTTCTTT
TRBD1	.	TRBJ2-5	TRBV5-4	CASSSRTGGGQETQYF	TGTGCCAGCAGCTCTCGGACAGGTGGGGGCCAAGAGACCCAGTACTTC
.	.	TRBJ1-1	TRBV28	CASTGARSGFTEAFF	TGTGCCAGCACAGGGGCTAGGAGTGGGTTCACTGAAGCTTTCTTT
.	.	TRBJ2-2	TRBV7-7	CASSPAPGSTGELFF	TGTGCCAGCAGCCCAGCCCCCGGGAGCACCGGGGAGCTGTTTTTT
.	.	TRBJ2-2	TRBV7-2	CASTLQGVRTGELFF	TGTGCCAGCACCCTACAGGGTGTGAGAACCGGGGAGCTGTTTTTT
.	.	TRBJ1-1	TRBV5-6	CASSWKATQESSTEAFF	TGTGCCAGCAGCTGGAAGGCCACCCAGGAAAGCAGCACTGAAGCTTTCTTT
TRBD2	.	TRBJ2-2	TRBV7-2	CASSFPGLADPGELFF	TGTGCCAGCAGCTTCCCGGGACTAGCGGACCCCGGGGAGCTGTTTTTT